Listed here is a single T cell receptor (beta chain). The data originate from a study of blood T cells in healthy people across ages. The CDR3 runs to 13 residues. Germline V gives CDR1 SGHDT, CDR2 YYEEEE. Combining a sample-barcoded 5' primer with a J-beta primer mix, a second PCR ran for roughly 6 to 12 cycles. TCRdb fed the 5' RACE reads into MiXCR, producing one record per CDR3 protein. The data contain approximately 800,000 distinct CDR3 sequences, 36% of them singletons. What was sequenced was blood. The TCR originated in a man aged 18-30 years in good health. The V gene is TRBV5-6, the J gene TRBJ2-3; 8 bases fit TRBD1. This CDR3 reads CVSKTGDADTQYF. The DNA for the CDR3 is TGTGTCAGTAAGACAGGGGACGCAGATACGCAGTATTTT.